One TCR beta chain is described in this entry. Using immunoSEQ multiplex PCR, the repertoire was profiled, and TCRdb retains in-frame clones only, with some absent. In the table there are approximately 230,000 clones, under 85% of which are singletons. This record belongs to a study of blood T cell repertoires in COVID-19. Study details: The analysed material was cDNA or gDNA that came from T cells, B-cell-depleted T cells, or PBMCs.

Trimming removed 1 base at V and 8 bases at J, with 11 bases between. Looked up from germline, CDR1 is LGHDT and CDR2 is YNNKEL (reference sequence). This CDR3 is 14 amino acids long. This receptor was identified in a woman in her 40s with active or convalescent COVID-19. Sequences were obtained from peripheral blood. The rearrangement joins TRBV3-1 (or the pseudogene TRBV3-2) to TRBJ1-4, with a possible D match to TRBD1 (5 bases). The CDR3 loop reads CASSQAGGGEKLFF. The CDR3 bases are TGTGCCAGCAGCCAAGCCGGGGGTGGCGAAAAACTGTTTTTT.